Reported below is one TCR beta chain. What it binds is not known. This sample is part of a study of beta chain features in type 1 diabetes. Study background: The patients were much like the healthy donors in age, gender and cell yields. Points from the study as a whole: There was a moderate but significant shortening of TCRB CDR3s in all four CD4+ subsets of Type 1 diabetes patients.

Germline V gene sequence: CDR1 SEHNR, CDR2 FQNEAQ (reference sequence). The CDR3 is made up of 16 amino acids. V shed 6 bases, J shed 4 bases, and the junction held 13 bases outside the gene matches. The whole isolated RNA underwent reverse transcription, so sequencing captured expressed TCRB transcripts. Data came from immunoSEQ multiplex PCR; TCRdb stores just in-frame clones and leaves some out. Of 400,000 to 550,000 clones listed, over 10% were seen once; the top ten hold over 0.035%. Via the markers CD45RO/CCR7/CD25/CD127/CD95/CD27, stem cell-like memory, regulatory, central memory and naive CD4+ cells were sorted.

This receptor was obtained from a woman under 30 in good health. The gene calls are TRBV7-9 and TRBJ2-5, with 8 bases identical to TRBD1. The sequenced sample consisted of naive CD4+ T cells from blood. The CDR3 DNA reads as TGTGCCAGCAGGATACATACTCGCGGACAGGGAGAGACCCAGTACTTC. Its protein product is CASRIHTRGQGETQYF.